The clone carrying this T cell receptor (beta chain) was seen repeatedly, ten times or more. These data originate in a study of T-cell reconstitution after alpha-beta-depleted transplantation in children. The TCRbeta library incorporated unique molecular identifiers. TCRdb processed the PCR reads anew with MiXCR; each CDR3 protein has one entry. The sample shows 400,000 to 450,000 distinct CDR3 sequences, approximately 42% of them seen only once. The sequenced sample was PBMCs, obtained before TCRalphabeta/CD19-depleted stem cell transplant. The origin of this receptor is a girl aged 2-9 years with aplastic anemia, due to receive a stem cell transplant.

The CDR3 sequence is CAISGTQNTEAFF. CDR3 DNA sequence: TGTGCCATCAGCGGGACGCAGAACACTGAAGCTTTCTTT. The gene calls are TRBV10-3 and TRBJ1-1; D is perhaps TRBD1 (5 bases). Trimming cost V 6 bases and J 1 base, with 9 bases left between them. This CDR3 comprises 13 residues. In germline, CDR1 is ENHRY, CDR2 SYGVKD.